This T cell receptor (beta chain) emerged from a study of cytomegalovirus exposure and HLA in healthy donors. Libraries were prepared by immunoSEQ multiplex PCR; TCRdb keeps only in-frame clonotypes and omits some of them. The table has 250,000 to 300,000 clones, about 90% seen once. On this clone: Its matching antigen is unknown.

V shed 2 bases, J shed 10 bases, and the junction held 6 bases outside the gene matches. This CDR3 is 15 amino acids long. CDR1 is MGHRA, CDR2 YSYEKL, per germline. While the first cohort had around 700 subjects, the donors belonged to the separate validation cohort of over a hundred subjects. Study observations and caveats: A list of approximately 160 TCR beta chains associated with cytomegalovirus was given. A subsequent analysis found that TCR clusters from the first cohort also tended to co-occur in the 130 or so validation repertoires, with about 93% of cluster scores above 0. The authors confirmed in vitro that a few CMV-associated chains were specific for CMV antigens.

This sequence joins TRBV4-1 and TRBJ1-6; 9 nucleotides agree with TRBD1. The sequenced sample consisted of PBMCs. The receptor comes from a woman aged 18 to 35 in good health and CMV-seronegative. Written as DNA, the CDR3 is TGCGCCAGCAGCCAACCGGGACAGGGTGTCTCACCCCTCCACTTT. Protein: CASSQPGQGVSPLHF.